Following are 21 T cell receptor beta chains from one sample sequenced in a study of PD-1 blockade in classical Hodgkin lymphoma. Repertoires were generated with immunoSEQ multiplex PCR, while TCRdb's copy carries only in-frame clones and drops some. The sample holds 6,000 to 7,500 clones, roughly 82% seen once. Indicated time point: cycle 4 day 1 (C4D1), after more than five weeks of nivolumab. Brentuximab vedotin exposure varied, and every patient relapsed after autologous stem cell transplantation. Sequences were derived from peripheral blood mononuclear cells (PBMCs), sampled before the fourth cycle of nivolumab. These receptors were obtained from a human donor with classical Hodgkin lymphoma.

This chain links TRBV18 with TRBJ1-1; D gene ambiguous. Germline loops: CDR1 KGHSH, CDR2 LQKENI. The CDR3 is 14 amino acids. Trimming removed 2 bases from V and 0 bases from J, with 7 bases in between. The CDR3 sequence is CASSPRELNTEAFF. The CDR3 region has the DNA TGTGCCAGCTCACCAAGGGAATTGAACACTGAAGCTTTCTTT. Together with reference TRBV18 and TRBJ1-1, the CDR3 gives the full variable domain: NAGVMQNPRHLVRRRGQEARLRCSPMKGHSHVYWYRQLPEEGLKFMVYLQKENIIDESGMPKERFSAEFPKEGPSILRIQQVVRGDSAAYFCASSPRELNTEAFFGQGTRLTVV.

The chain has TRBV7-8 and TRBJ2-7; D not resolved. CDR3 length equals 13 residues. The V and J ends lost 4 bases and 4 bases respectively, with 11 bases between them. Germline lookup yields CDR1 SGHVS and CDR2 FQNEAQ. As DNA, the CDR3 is TGTGCCAGCAGCTCAGAACTCAAATACGAGCAGTACTTC. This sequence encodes CASSSELKYEQYF. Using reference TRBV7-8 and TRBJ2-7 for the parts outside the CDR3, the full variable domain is GAGVSQSPRYKVAKRGQDVALRCDPISGHVSLFWYQQALGQGPEFLTYFQNEAQLDKSGLPSDRFFAERPEGSVSTLKIQRTQQEDSAVYLCASSSELKYEQYFGPGTRLTVT.

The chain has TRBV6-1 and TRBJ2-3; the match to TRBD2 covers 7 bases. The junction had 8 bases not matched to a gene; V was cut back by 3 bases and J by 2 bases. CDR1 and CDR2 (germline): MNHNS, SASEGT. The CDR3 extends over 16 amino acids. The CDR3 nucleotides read TGTGCCAGCAGTGATTCACGACTAGCTTTCACAGATACGCAGTATTTT. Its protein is CASSDSRLAFTDTQYF.

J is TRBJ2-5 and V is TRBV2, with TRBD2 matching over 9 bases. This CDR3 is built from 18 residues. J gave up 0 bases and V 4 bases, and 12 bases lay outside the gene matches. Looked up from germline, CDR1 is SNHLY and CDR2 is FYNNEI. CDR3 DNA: TGTGCCAGCAGTGGTTTCCAGCGGGGGGCGAGGTACCAAGAGACCCAGTACTTC. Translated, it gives CASSGFQRGARYQETQYF.

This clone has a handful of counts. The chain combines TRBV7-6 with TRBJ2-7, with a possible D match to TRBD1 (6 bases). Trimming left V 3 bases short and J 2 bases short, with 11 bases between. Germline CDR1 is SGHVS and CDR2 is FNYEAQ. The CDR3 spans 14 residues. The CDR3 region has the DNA TGTGCCAGCAGCTTGGCAACAGGGCCCTACGAGCAGTACTTC. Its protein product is CASSLATGPYEQYF.

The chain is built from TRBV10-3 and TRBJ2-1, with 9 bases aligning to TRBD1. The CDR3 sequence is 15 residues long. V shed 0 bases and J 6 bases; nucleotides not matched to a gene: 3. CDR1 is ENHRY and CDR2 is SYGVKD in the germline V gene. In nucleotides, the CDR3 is TGTGCCATCAGTGAGTCGAGACAGGGGGGCAATGAGCAGTTCTTC. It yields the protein CAISESRQGGNEQFF.

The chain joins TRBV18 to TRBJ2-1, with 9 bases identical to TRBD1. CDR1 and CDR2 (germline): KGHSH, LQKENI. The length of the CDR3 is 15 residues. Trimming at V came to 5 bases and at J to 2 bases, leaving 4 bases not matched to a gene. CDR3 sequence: CASSVRDRAYNEQFF. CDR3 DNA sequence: TGTGCCAGCTCAGTCCGGGACAGGGCCTACAATGAGCAGTTCTTC. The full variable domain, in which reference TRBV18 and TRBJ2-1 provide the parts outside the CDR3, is NAGVMQNPRHLVRRRGQEARLRCSPMKGHSHVYWYRQLPEEGLKFMVYLQKENIIDESGMPKERFSAEFPKEGPSILRIQQVVRGDSAAYFCASSVRDRAYNEQFFGPGTRLTVL.

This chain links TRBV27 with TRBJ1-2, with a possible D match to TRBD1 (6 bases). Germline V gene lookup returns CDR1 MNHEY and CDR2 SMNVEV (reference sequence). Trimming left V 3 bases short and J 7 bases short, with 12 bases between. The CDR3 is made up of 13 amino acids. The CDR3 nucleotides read TGTGCCAGCAGTTTTTCAGGGGTGGGTGGCTACACCTTC. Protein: CASSFSGVGGYTF.

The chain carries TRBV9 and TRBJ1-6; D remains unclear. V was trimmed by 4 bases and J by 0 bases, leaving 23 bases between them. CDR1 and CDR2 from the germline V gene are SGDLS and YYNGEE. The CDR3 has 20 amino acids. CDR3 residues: CASSPRPSYPGSSYNSPLHF. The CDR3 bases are TGTGCCAGCAGCCCCCGGCCCAGCTACCCCGGGAGCTCCTATAATTCACCCCTCCACTTT.

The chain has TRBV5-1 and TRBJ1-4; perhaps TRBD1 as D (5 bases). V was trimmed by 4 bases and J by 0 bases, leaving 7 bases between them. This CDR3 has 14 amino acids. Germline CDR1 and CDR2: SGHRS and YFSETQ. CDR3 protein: CASSPGTTNEKLFF. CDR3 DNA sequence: TGCGCCAGCAGCCCAGGGACAACTAATGAAAAACTGTTTTTT.

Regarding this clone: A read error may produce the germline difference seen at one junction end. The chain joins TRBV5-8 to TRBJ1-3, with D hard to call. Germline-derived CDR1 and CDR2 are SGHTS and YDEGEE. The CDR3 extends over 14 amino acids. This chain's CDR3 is CASSQDWVLDTIYF. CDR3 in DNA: TGCGCCAGCAGCCAAGACTGGGTCCTTGACACCATATATTTT.

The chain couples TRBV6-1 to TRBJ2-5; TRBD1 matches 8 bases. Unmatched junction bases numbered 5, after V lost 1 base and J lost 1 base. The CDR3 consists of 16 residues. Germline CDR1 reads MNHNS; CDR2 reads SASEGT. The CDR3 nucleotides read TGTGCCAGCAGTGAAGGGACAGGGACCCTCCAAGAGACCCAGTACTTC. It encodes CASSEGTGTLQETQYF.

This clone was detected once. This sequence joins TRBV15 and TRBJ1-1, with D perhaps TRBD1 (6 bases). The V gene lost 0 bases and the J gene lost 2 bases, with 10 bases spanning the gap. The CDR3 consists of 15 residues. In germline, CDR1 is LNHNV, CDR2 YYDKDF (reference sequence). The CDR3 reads CATSRDGGLNTEAFF. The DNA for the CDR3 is TGTGCCACCAGCAGAGATGGGGGGCTTAACACTGAAGCTTTCTTT.

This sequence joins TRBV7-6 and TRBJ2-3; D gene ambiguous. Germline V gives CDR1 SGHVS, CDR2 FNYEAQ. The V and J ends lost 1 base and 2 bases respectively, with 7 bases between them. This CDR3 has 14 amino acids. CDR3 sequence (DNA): TGTGCCAGCAGCTTAGGGCGCACCACAGATACGCAGTATTTT. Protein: CASSLGRTTDTQYF.

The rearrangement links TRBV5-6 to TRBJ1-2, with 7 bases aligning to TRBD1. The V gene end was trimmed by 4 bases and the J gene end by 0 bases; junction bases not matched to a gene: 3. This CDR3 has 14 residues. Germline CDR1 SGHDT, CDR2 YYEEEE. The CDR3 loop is CASSTGDSNYGYTF. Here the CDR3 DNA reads TGTGCCAGCAGCACAGGGGATTCTAACTATGGCTACACCTTC.

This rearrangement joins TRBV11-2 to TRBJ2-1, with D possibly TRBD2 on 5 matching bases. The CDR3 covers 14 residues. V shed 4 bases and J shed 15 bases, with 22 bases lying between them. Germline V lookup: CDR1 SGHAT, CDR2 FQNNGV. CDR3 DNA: TGTGCCAGCAGCTCCCACAGTACAAAGTCGGGGTTGTTCTTC. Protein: CASSSHSTKSGLFF.

The CDR3 loop is CASSLSTGELFF. The CDR3 nucleotides are TGTGCCAGCAGCTTGTCCACCGGGGAGCTGTTTTTT. The chain links TRBV5-6 to TRBJ2-2; no clear D gene. Germline CDR1 reads SGHDT; CDR2 reads YYEEEE. The CDR3 extends over 12 amino acids. The V end lost 1 base, the J end lost 4 bases, and 2 bases lay between the germline ends.

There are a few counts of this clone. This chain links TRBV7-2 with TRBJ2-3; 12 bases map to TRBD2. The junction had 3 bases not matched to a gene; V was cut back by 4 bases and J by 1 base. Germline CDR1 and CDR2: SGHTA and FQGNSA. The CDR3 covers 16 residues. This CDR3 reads CASSSLAGGGTDTQYF. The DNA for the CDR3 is TGTGCCAGCAGCTCACTAGCGGGGGGAGGCACAGATACGCAGTATTTT.

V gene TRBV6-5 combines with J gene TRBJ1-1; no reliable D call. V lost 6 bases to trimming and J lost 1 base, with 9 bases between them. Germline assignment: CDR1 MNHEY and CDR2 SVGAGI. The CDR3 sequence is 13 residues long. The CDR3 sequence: CASRWSGNTEAFF. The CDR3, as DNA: TGTGCCAGCAGGTGGTCGGGGAACACTGAAGCTTTCTTT.

The DNA for the CDR3 is TGCGCCAGCAGCCAAGGACCCAATGAAAAACTGTTTTTT. Its protein is CASSQGPNEKLFF. The gene calls are TRBV4-3 and TRBJ1-4; D unresolved. This CDR3 is 13 amino acids long. Germline CDR1 is LGHNA and CDR2 is YSLEER. V lost 1 base and J 5 bases, leaving 5 bases between the germline ends.

The CDR3: CASSPTLRLTNTGELFF. Here the CDR3 DNA reads TGTGCCAGTAGTCCCACACTACGACTTACGAACACCGGGGAGCTGTTTTTT. The chain is built from TRBV19 and TRBJ2-2; no clear D. Germline CDR1 is LNHDA and CDR2 is SQIVND (reference sequence). CDR3 length: 17 residues. V lost 5 bases, J lost 0 bases, and 16 bases lay in between.